Below are 8 T cell receptor beta chains sequenced from a single sample in a study of cytomegalovirus exposure and HLA in healthy donors. In the PCR, 60 Vbeta and 13 Jbeta primers were used. Sequenced by immunoSEQ multiplex PCR; TCRdb stores in-frame clones only, minus some. Counted here are about 130,000 clones, about 78% occurring once; the ten biggest clones make up about 1.3%. Sequenced: PBMCs. Receptor source: a man aged 45-65 years in good health and CMV-seronegative.

This clone appeared a few times. DNA for the CDR3: TGTGCCAGCAGCTTAGATTTGCGACTTGGGCAGTACTTC. It is translated as CASSLDLRLGQYF. J is TRBJ2-7 and V is TRBV11-2; the D is unclear. V was cut by 0 bases and J by 9 bases, with 12 bases left in between. Germline assignment: CDR1 SGHAT and CDR2 FQNNGV. The CDR3 contains 13 residues. The whole variable domain, remainder taken from reference TRBV11-2 and TRBJ2-7, is EAGVAQSPRYKIIEKRQSVAFWCNPISGHATLYWYQQILGQGPKLLIQFQNNGVVDDSQLPKDRFSAERLKGVDSTLKIQPAKLEDSAVYLCASSLDLRLGQYFGPGTRLTVT.

There are a few counts of this clone. The chain links TRBV6-1 to TRBJ1-1; D is possibly TRBD1 (6 bases). The CDR3 is 14 amino acids. Germline V lookup: CDR1 MNHNS, CDR2 SASEGT. V gave up 3 bases and J gave up 0 bases, with 8 bases separating them. CDR3 loop: CASSEGHLNTEAFF. CDR3 coding DNA: TGTGCCAGCAGTGAGGGACACCTGAACACTGAAGCTTTCTTT.

The table lists this clone with a few counts. J is TRBJ2-7 and V is TRBV7-2, with 15 bases matching TRBD2. Germline loops: CDR1 SGHTA, CDR2 FQGNSA. V trimming: 5 bases; J trimming: 6 bases; junction bases outside the gene matches: 2. The CDR3 runs to 14 residues. This CDR3 reads CASSPGLAGGEQYF. The CDR3 DNA reads TGTGCCAGCAGCCCGGGACTAGCGGGAGGCGAGCAGTACTTC. Combining the CDR3 with reference TRBV7-2 and TRBJ2-7 gives the whole variable domain GAGVSQSPSNKVTEKGKDVELRCDPISGHTALYWYRQSLGQGLEFLIYFQGNSAPDKSGLPSDRFSAERTGGSVSTLTIQRTQQEDSAVYLCASSPGLAGGEQYFGPGTRLTVT.

This clone was observed a few times. The chain employs TRBV7-6 and TRBJ2-3; tentatively, D is TRBD2 (5 bases). Germline V gives CDR1 SGHVS, CDR2 FNYEAQ. With 5 bases removed from V and 5 bases from J, the gap between germline ends came to 14 bases. The CDR3 covers 14 residues. CDR3 bases: TGTGCCAGCAGCGCTGGCCCGGCGGGAGATACGCAGTATTTT. Translation gives CASSAGPAGDTQYF.

The V call is TRBV28, the J call TRBJ1-2, with D maybe TRBD1 (5 bases). The V and J ends lost 6 bases and 4 bases respectively, with 12 bases between them. Germline CDR1 reads MDHEN; CDR2 reads SYDVKM. The CDR3 loop spans 13 amino acids. The CDR3 sequence: CASRGQGSYGYTF. CDR3 DNA sequence: TGTGCCAGCAGGGGTCAGGGCAGCTATGGCTACACCTTC.

V usage is TRBV6-1 and J usage is TRBJ2-7; tentatively, D is TRBD1 (6 bases). The germline gives CDR1 MNHNS, CDR2 SASEGT. With 3 bases removed from V and 3 bases from J, the gap between germline ends came to 12 bases. CDR3 length: 14 residues. The CDR3 nucleotides are TGTGCCAGCAGTGATTGGCAGGGGATCTACGAGCAGTACTTC. It codes for CASSDWQGIYEQYF.

The CDR3 nucleotides read TGTGCCAGCAGTTTAATGGGAGGGCTCTCCTACGAGCAGTACTTC. This translates into CASSLMGGLSYEQYF. J is TRBJ2-7 and V is TRBV27; 7 bases map to TRBD2. The germline V gene has CDR1 MNHEY and CDR2 SMNVEV (reference sequence). The CDR3 length is 15 residues. V lost 2 bases, J lost 0 bases, and 4 bases stayed unmatched.

The chain links TRBV25-1 to TRBJ2-7; no clear D gene. The CDR3 contains 15 residues. Trimming cost V 3 bases and J 2 bases, with 14 bases left between them. Germline CDR1 and CDR2: MGHDK and SYGVNS. CDR3 in amino acids: CASSDQSLYPYEQYF. In nucleotides, the CDR3 is TGTGCCAGCAGTGATCAGTCCTTATACCCCTACGAGCAGTACTTC.